This is a list of T cell receptor beta chains from one sample in a study of blood T cell repertoires in COVID-19. TCRdb's copy holds only in-frame clones and misses some; the assay was immunoSEQ multiplex PCR. Found here are roughly 360,000 clones, around nine tenths of them singletons; the top ten hold around 0.97%. Sequencing was done on a sample of PBMCs or T cells enriched from blood (not recorded which). The source of these receptors is a woman aged 30 to 39 with acute COVID-19. Each CDR3 is given with its conserved first and last residue. The order of the fields is D gene, J gene, clone size, V gene, CDR3 protein, CDR3 DNA. D genes are given only for firm matches. Size values are once, few and many counts, or a class for expanded clones, and some rows have none.

- TRBJ1-1 - TRBV11-3 CASSFRENTEAFF TGTGCCAGCAGCTTCAGGGAGAACACTGAAGCTTTCTTT
TRBD2 TRBJ2-7 - TRBV19 CASSVATSVYEQYF TGTGCCAGTAGCGTAGCGACTAGCGTCTACGAGCAGTACTTC
TRBD1 TRBJ1-6 - TRBV5-1 CASSLGTDYNSPLHF TGCGCCAGCAGCTTAGGGACAGATTATAATTCACCCCTCCACTTT
- TRBJ2-2 - TRBV9 CASSGGDTGELFF TGTGCCAGCAGCGGCGGCGACACCGGGGAGCTGTTTTTT
- TRBJ1-1 few TRBV12-3/TRBV12-4 CASSSGGPTEAFF TGTGCCAGCAGTTCGGGGGGACCCACTGAAGCTTTCTTT
- TRBJ1-2 - TRBV27 CASSLEANYGYTF TGTGCCAGCAGTTTGGAGGCTAACTATGGCTACACCTTC
- TRBJ1-1 - TRBV7-2 CASSWLGGTEAFF TGTGCCAGCAGTTGGCTCGGAGGCACTGAAGCTTTCTTT
- TRBJ2-7 once TRBV5-6 CASSPQWGGSSYEQYF TGTGCCAGCAGCCCCCAGTGGGGAGGTTCGTCCTACGAGCAGTACTTC
TRBD1 TRBJ2-1 - TRBV29-1 CSVEDLEGQGLYNEQFF TGCAGCGTTGAAGATCTAGAGGGACAGGGTTTGTACAATGAGCAGTTCTTC
- TRBJ1-1 - TRBV10-3 CAISESGVNTEAFF TGTGCCATCAGTGAGTCAGGAGTGAACACTGAAGCTTTCTTT
TRBD1 TRBJ1-3 - TRBV3-1/TRBV3-2 CASSPGQYLHSGNTIYF TGTGCCAGCAGCCCGGGACAGTACCTACACTCTGGAAACACCATATATTTT
- TRBJ1-4 - TRBV6-5 CASSRTGEKLFF TGTGCCAGCTCTCGAACCGGTGAAAAACTGTTTTTT
- TRBJ1-3 - TRBV7-2 CASSSSPYRGYAGNTIYF TGTGCCAGCAGCTCATCCCCATACCGGGGGTATGCTGGAAACACCATATATTTT
- TRBJ1-4 - TRBV4-1 CASSFRGAGNEKLFF TGCGCCAGCAGCTTCAGGGGCGCCGGTAATGAAAAACTGTTTTTT
- TRBJ2-7 - TRBV19 CASSNQGSYEQYF TGTGCCAGTAGTAACCAGGGTTCCTACGAGCAGTACTTC
TRBD1 TRBJ2-7 - TRBV11-3 CASSPPPTGRGDEQYF TGTGCCAGCAGCCCCCCCCCGACAGGGAGAGGGGACGAGCAGTACTTC
TRBD1 TRBJ2-7 - TRBV7-3 CASNPPGTGGDEQYF TGTGCCAGCAACCCTCCCGGGACAGGGGGTGACGAGCAGTACTTC
TRBD1 TRBJ1-4 - TRBV3-1/TRBV3-2 CASSGPGTGTEKLFF TGTGCCAGCAGCGGCCCCGGGACAGGGACTGAAAAACTGTTTTTT
- TRBJ1-1 - TRBV2 CASSVRQGLVSEAFF TGTGCCAGCAGTGTGCGTCAGGGTTTGGTTTCTGAAGCTTTCTTT
- TRBJ2-2 - TRBV24-1 CATAAERTPGTGELFF TGTGCCACGGCGGCCGAGCGAACTCCGGGGACCGGGGAGCTGTTTTTT
TRBD1 TRBJ2-7 - TRBV28 CASSRQGANTYEQYF TGTGCCAGCAGCCGACAGGGGGCCAATACCTACGAGCAGTACTTC
- TRBJ1-1 - TRBV5-6 CASSFVGGTEAFF TGTGCCAGCAGCTTCGTTGGGGGGACTGAAGCTTTCTTT
- TRBJ1-2 - TRBV9 CASSVPSGTGKDGYTF TGTGCCAGCAGCGTACCGTCAGGGACTGGAAAGGATGGCTACACCTTC
- TRBJ2-5 once TRBV19 CASTPTGNSGETQYF TGTGCCAGTACCCCTACAGGAAACTCAGGGGAGACCCAGTACTTC
TRBD1 TRBJ2-1 - TRBV19 CASRTTGSALTDEEQFF TGTGCCAGTAGAACGACAGGGAGTGCGCTTACTGATGAGGAGCAGTTCTTC
- TRBJ1-4 - TRBV18 CASSPREGKEEKLFF TGTGCCAGCTCGCCGAGGGAGGGGAAGGAGGAAAAACTGTTTTTT
- TRBJ2-3 - TRBV5-1 CASSLVRGDTDTQYF TGCGCCAGCAGCTTGGTCAGGGGAGACACAGATACGCAGTATTTT
TRBD1 TRBJ2-7 - TRBV18 CASSLGQGANEQYF TGTGCCAGCTCATTGGGACAGGGGGCCAACGAGCAGTACTTC
- TRBJ2-7 - TRBV7-3 CASSPSGGTGFGEQYF TGTGCCAGCAGCCCCAGCGGGGGGACAGGCTTCGGCGAGCAGTACTTC
TRBD2 TRBJ2-1 - TRBV5-6 CASSPILGSGVYNEQFF TGTGCCAGCAGCCCCATCTTGGGTAGCGGGGTGTACAATGAGCAGTTCTTC
TRBD2 TRBJ2-1 - TRBV4-3 CASSRTSGTSFHEQFF TGCGCCAGCAGCCGAACGTCCGGGACTAGCTTTCATGAGCAGTTCTTC
TRBD1 TRBJ1-6 once TRBV18 CASSLLTGVNSPLHF TGTGCCAGCTCACTTCTTACAGGGGTCAATTCACCCCTCCACTTT